Below are 16 T cell receptor beta chains sequenced from a single sample in a study of T cells in Graves' hyperthyroidism and ophthalmopathy. It was RNA transcripts that yielded the amplified TCR beta CDR3 regions. Using the HTBI primer set, a first-round RT-PCR was run on the TCR CDR3. One entry per CDR3 protein, called by TCRdb with MiXCR from the multiplex PCR reads. The sample records 470,000 or so distinct CDR3 sequences, less than 25% being singletons. Sequencing input: blood. These receptors all come from a man in his late teens or twenties with Graves' hyperthyroidism.

This clonotype was recorded many times. This chain links TRBV6-1 with TRBJ1-1; D not resolved. Germline V CDR1 and CDR2: MNHNS, SASEGT. V lost 3 bases and J 7 bases, leaving 6 bases between the germline ends. CDR3 size: 11 residues. CDR3 in amino acids: CASSDGLEAFF. The CDR3 bases are TGTGCCAGCAGTGACGGGCTTGAAGCTTTCTTT.

The chain uses TRBV20-1 and TRBJ1-1; D gene unclear. Germline CDR1 is DFQATT and CDR2 is SNEGSKA (reference sequence). This CDR3 is 16 amino acids long. The V end was cut by 2 bases, the J end by 1 base, with 17 bases between. Here the CDR3 reads CSARRSRPLPNTEAFF. CDR3 nucleotide sequence: TGCAGTGCTAGACGATCCCGCCCGCTTCCGAACACTGAAGCTTTCTTT.

J is TRBJ2-7 and V is TRBV6-1, with TRBD2 matching over 8 bases. After removal of 10 bases from V and 6 bases from J, the junction contained 14 bases not matched to a gene. The CDR3 totals 14 residues. Germline CDR1 is MNHNS and CDR2 is SASEGT. The CDR3: CATATGTRGGEQYF. The DNA for the CDR3 is TGTGCCACCGCGACCGGGACTAGAGGAGGCGAGCAGTACTTC.

About this clonotype itself: Since a much larger clone is just one base distant, this may be a read error. This chain uses TRBV11-2 with TRBJ1-2, with TRBD1 as a possible D gene (6 bases). CDR3 length: 15 amino acids. The V gene's germline CDR1 is SGHAT and CDR2 FQNNGV. V lost 0 bases and J 8 bases, leaving 16 bases between the germline ends. CDR3 DNA: TGTGCCAGCAGCTTAGACCCCTCTACAGGGTCCGGCTACACCTTC. Translating it yields CASSLDPSTGSGYTF.

The chain couples TRBV6-2 or TRBV6-3 to TRBJ2-7; 7 nucleotides match TRBD1. The CDR3 covers 16 residues. Germline V CDR1 and CDR2: MNHEY, SVGEGT. V was clipped by 4 bases and J by 5 bases; unmatched bases: 14. The CDR3 protein is CASSFPTGKMAHEQYF. For the CDR3, the DNA is TGTGCCAGCAGTTTTCCGACAGGGAAAATGGCTCACGAGCAGTACTTC.

This clonotype was seen a handful of times. The chain uses TRBV6-1 and TRBJ1-2; D unclear. Germline assignment: CDR1 MNHNS and CDR2 SASEGT. Trimming stripped 7 bases from V and 7 bases from J, with 19 bases between. This CDR3 region has 14 residues. The CDR3 protein is CASTPDSPPAGYTF. In DNA form, the CDR3 reads TGTGCCAGCACCCCCGATTCACCGCCCGCTGGCTACACCTTC.

This clonotype has a count of ten or more. This chain uses TRBV28 with TRBJ2-7; 9 nucleotides match TRBD1. Germline assignment: CDR1 MDHEN and CDR2 SYDVKM. The CDR3 spans 15 residues. The ends lost 6 bases at V and 3 bases at J; junction bases unmatched: 9. CDR3 loop: CASSPRGTGIYEQYF. CDR3 sequence (DNA): TGTGCCAGCAGCCCCAGGGGGACAGGGATCTACGAGCAGTACTTC.

This clonotype was counted between two and nine times. The chain combines TRBV20-1 with TRBJ1-5; D remains ambiguous. CDR1 and CDR2 from the germline V gene are DFQATT and SNEGSKA (reference sequence). This CDR3 region has 14 residues. V gave up 4 bases and J gave up 4 bases, with 14 bases separating them. The CDR3 nucleotides read TGCAGTGCTACCATCGGGAGACTAAATCAGCCCCAGCATTTT. The encoded protein is CSATIGRLNQPQHF.

This clonotype was seen ten or more times. The chain recombines TRBV28 with TRBJ2-5; D not resolved. Per the germline V gene, CDR1 is MDHEN and CDR2 is SYDVKM. V dropped 3 bases and J dropped 3 bases, with 14 bases sitting between them. CDR3 length: 15 residues. CDR3 sequence reads: CASSLVLVAEETQYF. CDR3 nucleotide sequence: TGTGCCAGCAGTTTGGTTTTGGTAGCCGAAGAGACCCAGTACTTC.

V is TRBV28 and J is TRBJ1-2, with no clear D. This CDR3 contains 12 residues. Trimming removed 5 bases at V and 5 bases at J, with 9 bases between. Germline CDR1 reads MDHEN; CDR2 reads SYDVKM. The CDR3, as DNA: TGTGCCAGCAGTACCCACGGATATGGCTACACCTTC. This translates into CASSTHGYGYTF.

Points on this clonotype: A read error is likely, as this CDR3 ends without the conserved phenylalanine or tryptophan. No DNA is shown, since the ends of the CDR3 on it are uncertain; the CDR3 is the one TCRdb lists. The rearrangement links TRBV19 to TRBJ1-5; the table's D call, TRBD1, was not checked against the DNA. The CDR3 length is 15 residues, termini included. From germline, CDR1 is LNHDA and CDR2 SQIVND (reference sequence). CDR3 loop: CASSIGQGIRQPQQL.

The V and J genes are TRBV12-3 or TRBV12-4 and TRBJ2-7, with 8 bases matching TRBD1. The trim removed 3 bases at V and 5 bases at J, leaving 6 bases unmatched. The CDR3 is made up of 14 amino acids. The CDR3 loop reads CASSFIAGGHEQYF. The CDR3 DNA reads as TGTGCCAGCAGTTTTATCGCAGGGGGCCACGAGCAGTACTTC.

The table lists this clonotype with many counts. This chain connects TRBV6-1 to TRBJ1-2; D is possibly TRBD1 (5 bases). V was trimmed by 4 bases and J by 7 bases, leaving 19 bases between them. In germline, CDR1 is MNHNS, CDR2 SASEGT. This CDR3 is built from 15 residues. CDR3 loop: CASSGTGTPVSGYTF. In DNA, the CDR3 is TGTGCCAGCAGTGGCACCGGGACTCCTGTCTCTGGCTACACCTTC.

This clonotype was counted ten times or more. The chain uses TRBV6-5 and TRBJ1-5, with D unclear. Trimming took off 2 bases at V and 2 bases at J, with 10 bases between the two ends. The CDR3 totals 15 residues. Per germline, CDR1 MNHEY and CDR2 SVGAGI. This CDR3 reads CASSYQTKGNQPQHF. The CDR3 nucleotides read TGTGCCAGCAGTTACCAGACCAAGGGCAATCAGCCCCAGCATTTT.

At least ten counts were recorded for this clonotype. The rearrangement joins TRBV12-3 or TRBV12-4 to TRBJ1-5, with TRBD1 as a possible D gene (5 bases). This CDR3 spans 17 amino acids. V lost 5 bases and J lost 0, with 17 bases in between. CDR3 amino acids: CASSPPGWGYSNQPQHF. The DNA for the CDR3 is TGTGCCAGCAGTCCACCGGGATGGGGGTATAGCAATCAGCCCCAGCATTTT.

This clonotype was seen ten or more times. This sequence joins TRBV2 and TRBJ1-1; 7 bases agree with TRBD1. This CDR3 contains 14 residues. The V and J ends lost 6 bases and 1 base, in that order; junction bases with no gene match: 5. Germline lookup yields CDR1 SNHLY and CDR2 FYNNEI. CDR3 in amino acids: CASSAGTANTEAFF. CDR3 bases: TGTGCCAGCAGCGCAGGGACAGCGAACACTGAAGCTTTCTTT.